The sequence of this TCR beta chain was determined in a study of tumor and adjacent non-tumor tissue in lung cancer. Study-wide findings and caveats: Normal lung showed higher cumulative top 100 clone frequency than tumor.

Germline V CDR1 and CDR2: MNHNY, SVGAGI (reference sequence). This CDR3 is built from 15 residues. The template was RNA from unsorted bulk tissue. Distant lung tissue was collected more than 3 cm away from the tumor edge. Between August and November 2014, newly diagnosed, chemotherapy-naive lung cancer patients underwent thoracic surgery in China. A modified ARM-PCR protocol with three rounds of nested PCR amplified TCRbeta. From the multiplex PCR reads, TCRdb called clonotypes with MiXCR, one entry per CDR3 protein. The sample has 90,000 to 100,000 distinct CDR3 sequences; 80% are singletons. A remark on this clonotype: Its cognate antigen is unknown. Its ends do not fully match the called genes, so a read error is possible.

This sequence joins TRBV6-6 and TRBJ2-2, with TRBD2 matching 11 bases. This clonotype was obtained from a man aged 60-69 years with small cell lung cancer. Sequencing input: distant non-tumor lung tissue. CDR3 region: CVSSYSGRDTGELFF. The CDR3 DNA follows: TGTGTCAGCAGTTATAGCGGGAGGGACACCGGGGAACTGTTTTTT.